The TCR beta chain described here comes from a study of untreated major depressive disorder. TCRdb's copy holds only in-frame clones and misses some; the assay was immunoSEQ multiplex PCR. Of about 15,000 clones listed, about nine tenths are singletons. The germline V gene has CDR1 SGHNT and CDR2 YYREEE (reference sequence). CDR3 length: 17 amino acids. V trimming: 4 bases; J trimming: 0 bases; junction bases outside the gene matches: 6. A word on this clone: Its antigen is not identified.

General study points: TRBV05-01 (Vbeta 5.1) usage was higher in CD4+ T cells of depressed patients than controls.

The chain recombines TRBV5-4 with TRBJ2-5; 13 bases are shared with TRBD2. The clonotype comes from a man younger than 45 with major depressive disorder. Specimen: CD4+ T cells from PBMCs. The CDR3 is CASSLGTSGNYQETQYF. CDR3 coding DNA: TGTGCCAGCAGCCTGGGGACTAGCGGGAACTACCAAGAGACCCAGTACTTC.